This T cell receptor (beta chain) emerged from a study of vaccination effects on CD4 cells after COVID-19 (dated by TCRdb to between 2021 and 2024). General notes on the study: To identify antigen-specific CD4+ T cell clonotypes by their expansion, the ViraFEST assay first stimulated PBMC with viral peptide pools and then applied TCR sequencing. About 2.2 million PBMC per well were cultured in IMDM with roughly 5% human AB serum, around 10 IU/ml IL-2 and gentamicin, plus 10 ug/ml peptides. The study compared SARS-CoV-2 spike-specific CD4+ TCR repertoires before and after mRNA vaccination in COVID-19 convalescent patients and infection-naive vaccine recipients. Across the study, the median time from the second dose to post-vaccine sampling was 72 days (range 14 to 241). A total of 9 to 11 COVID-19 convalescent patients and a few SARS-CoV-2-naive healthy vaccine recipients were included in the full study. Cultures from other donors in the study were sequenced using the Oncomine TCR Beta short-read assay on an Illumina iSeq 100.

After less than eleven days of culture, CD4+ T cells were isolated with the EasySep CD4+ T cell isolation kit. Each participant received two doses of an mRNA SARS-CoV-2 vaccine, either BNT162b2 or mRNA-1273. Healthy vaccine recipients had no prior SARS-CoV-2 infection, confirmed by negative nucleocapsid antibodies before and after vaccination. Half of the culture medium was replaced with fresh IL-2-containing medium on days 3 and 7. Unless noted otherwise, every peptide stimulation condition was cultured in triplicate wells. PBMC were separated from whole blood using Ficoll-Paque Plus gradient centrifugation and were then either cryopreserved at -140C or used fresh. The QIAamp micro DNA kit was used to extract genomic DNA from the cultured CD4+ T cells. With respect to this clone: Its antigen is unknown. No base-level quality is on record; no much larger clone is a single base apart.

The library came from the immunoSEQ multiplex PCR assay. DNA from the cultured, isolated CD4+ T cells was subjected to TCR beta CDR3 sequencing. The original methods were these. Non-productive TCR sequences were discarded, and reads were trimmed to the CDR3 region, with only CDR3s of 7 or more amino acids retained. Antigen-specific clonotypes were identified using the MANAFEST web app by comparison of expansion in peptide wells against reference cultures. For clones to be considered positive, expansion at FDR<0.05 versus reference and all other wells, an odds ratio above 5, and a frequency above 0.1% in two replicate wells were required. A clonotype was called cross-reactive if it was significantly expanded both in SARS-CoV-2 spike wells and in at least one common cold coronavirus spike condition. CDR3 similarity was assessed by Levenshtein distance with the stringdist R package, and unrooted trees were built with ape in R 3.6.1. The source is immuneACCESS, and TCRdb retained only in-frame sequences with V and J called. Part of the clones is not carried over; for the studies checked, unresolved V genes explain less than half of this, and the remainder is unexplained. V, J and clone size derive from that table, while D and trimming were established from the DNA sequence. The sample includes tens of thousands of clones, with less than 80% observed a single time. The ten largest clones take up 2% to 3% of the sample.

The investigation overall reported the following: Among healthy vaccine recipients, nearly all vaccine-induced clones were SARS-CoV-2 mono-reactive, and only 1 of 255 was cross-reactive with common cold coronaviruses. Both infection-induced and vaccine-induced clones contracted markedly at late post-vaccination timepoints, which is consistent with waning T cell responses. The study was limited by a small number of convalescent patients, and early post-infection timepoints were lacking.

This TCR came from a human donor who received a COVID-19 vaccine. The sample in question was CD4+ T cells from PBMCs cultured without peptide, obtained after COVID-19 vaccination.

CDR3 region: CATSDAGTAFDHTDTQYF. The DNA sequence is given as TGTGCCACCAGTGATGCCGGGACAGCCTTCGATCACACAGATACGCAGTATTTT. The chain links TRBV24-1 with TRBJ2-3; 7 junctional bases match TRBD1. According to the germline V gene, CDR1 reads KGHDR and CDR2 reads SFDVKD. Clipping removes 3 bases from V and 2 bases from J, with 13 as the unmatched junction base count. The CDR3, from cysteine to phenylalanine, totals 18 residues. The sequence is cut down to CDR3 DNA, 54 bases in frame from base 1.